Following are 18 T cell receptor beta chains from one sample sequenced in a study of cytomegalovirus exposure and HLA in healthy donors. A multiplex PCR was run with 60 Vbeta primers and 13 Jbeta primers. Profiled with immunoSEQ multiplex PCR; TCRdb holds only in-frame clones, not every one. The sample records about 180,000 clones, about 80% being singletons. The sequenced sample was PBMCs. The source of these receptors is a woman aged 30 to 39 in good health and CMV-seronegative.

The CDR3 DNA follows: TGCGCCAGCAGCTTGCGACAGGGAAGCTCCTACGAGCAGTACTTC. It yields the protein CASSLRQGSSYEQYF. The V call is TRBV5-1, the J call TRBJ2-7, with 7 bases lining up with TRBD1. The CDR3 consists of 15 residues. The germline gives CDR1 SGHRS, CDR2 YFSETQ. After removal of 1 base from V and 0 bases from J, the junction contained 4 bases not matched to a gene.

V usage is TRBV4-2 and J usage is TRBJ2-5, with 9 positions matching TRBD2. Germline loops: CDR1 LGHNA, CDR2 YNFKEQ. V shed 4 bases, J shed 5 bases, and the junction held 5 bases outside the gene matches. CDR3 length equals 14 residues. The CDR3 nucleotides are TGTGCCAGCAGCCGCGGACTAGCGACGGAGACCCAGTACTTC. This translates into CASSRGLATETQYF.

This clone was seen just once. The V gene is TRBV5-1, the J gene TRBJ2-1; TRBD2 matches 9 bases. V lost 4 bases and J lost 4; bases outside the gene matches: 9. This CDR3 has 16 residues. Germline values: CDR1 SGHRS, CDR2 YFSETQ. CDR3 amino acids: CASSTFSSGGYNEQFF. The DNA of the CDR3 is TGCGCCAGCAGCACCTTTAGTAGCGGGGGATACAATGAGCAGTTCTTC. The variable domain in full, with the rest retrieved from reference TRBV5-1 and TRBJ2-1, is KAGVTQTPRYLIKTRGQQVTLSCSPISGHRSVSWYQQTPGQGLQFLFEYFSETQRNKGNFPGRFSGRQFSNSRSEMNVSTLELGDSALYLCASSTFSSGGYNEQFFGPGTRLTVL.

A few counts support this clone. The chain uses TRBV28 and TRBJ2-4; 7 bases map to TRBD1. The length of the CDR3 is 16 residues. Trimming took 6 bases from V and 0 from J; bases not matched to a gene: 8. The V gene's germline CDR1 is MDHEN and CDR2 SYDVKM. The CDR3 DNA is TGTGCCAGCAGCACGGGACAGATCATAGCCAAAAACATTCAGTACTTC. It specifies CASSTGQIIAKNIQYF.

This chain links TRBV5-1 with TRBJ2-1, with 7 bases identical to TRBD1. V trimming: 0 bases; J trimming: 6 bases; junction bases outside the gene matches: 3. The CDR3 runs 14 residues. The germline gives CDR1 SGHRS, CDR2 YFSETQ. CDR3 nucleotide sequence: TGCGCCAGCAGCTTGGGGGCAGGGGGCAATGAGCAGTTCTTC. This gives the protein CASSLGAGGNEQFF.

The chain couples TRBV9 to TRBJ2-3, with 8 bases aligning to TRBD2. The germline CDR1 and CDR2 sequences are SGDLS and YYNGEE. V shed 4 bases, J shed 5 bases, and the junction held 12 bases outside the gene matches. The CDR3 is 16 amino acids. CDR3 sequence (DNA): TGTGCCAGCAGCACCAGGACTAGCCGCCTCCTAGATACGCAGTATTTT. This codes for CASSTRTSRLLDTQYF.

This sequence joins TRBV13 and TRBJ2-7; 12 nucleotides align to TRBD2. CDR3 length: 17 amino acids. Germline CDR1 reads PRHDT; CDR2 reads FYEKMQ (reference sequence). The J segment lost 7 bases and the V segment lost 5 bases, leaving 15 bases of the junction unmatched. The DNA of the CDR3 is TGTGCCAGCAGCGTACGCCCCCCGACTAGCGGGAGAAGTGAGCAGTACTTC. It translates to CASSVRPPTSGRSEQYF.

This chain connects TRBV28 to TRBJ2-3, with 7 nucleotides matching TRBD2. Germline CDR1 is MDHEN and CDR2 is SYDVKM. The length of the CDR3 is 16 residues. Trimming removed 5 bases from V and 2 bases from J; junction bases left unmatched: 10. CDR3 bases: TGTGCCAGCAGTCCATGGGGGGGGGAAGCCACAGATACGCAGTATTTT. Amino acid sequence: CASSPWGGEATDTQYF.

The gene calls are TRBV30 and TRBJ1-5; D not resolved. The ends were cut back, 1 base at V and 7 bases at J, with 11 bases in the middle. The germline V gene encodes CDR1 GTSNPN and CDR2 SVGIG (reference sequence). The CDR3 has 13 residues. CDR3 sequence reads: CAWSARVRQPQHF. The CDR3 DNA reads TGTGCCTGGAGTGCCCGGGTAAGGCAGCCCCAGCATTTT.

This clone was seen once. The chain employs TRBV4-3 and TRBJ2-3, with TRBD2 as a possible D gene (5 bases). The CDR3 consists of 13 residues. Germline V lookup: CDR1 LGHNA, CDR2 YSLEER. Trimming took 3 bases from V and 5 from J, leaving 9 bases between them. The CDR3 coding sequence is TGCGCCAGCAGCCAGCAACTAGGAGATACGCAGTATTTT. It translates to CASSQQLGDTQYF.

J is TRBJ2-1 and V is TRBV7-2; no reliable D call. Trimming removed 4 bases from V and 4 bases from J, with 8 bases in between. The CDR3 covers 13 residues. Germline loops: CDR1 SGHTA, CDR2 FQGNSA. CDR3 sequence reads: CASSSDLYNEQFF. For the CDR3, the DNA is TGTGCCAGCAGCTCCGACTTGTACAATGAGCAGTTCTTC.

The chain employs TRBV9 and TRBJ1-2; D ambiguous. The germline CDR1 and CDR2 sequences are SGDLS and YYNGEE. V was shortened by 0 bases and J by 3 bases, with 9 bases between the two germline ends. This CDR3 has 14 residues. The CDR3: CASSVGQADYGYTF. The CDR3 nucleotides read TGTGCCAGCAGCGTAGGCCAGGCAGACTATGGCTACACCTTC.

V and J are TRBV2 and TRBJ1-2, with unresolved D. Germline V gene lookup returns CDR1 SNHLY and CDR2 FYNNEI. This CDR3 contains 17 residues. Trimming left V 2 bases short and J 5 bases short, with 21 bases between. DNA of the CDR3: TGTGCCAGCAGTGAACTCTCCGGTGAGGCCAGAAATTATGGCTACACCTTC. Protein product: CASSELSGEARNYGYTF.

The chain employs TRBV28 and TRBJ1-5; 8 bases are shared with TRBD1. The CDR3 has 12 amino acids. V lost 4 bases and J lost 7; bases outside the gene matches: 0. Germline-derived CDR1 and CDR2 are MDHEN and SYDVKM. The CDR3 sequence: CASSWDRQPQHF. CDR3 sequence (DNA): TGTGCCAGCAGTTGGGACAGGCAGCCCCAGCATTTT.

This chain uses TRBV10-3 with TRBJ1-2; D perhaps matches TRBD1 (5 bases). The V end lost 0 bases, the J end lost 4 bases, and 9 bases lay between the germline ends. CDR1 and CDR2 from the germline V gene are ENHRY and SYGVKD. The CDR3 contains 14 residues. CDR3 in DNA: TGTGCCATCAGTGAGTCGATCACAGGCTATGGCTACACCTTC. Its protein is CAISESITGYGYTF.

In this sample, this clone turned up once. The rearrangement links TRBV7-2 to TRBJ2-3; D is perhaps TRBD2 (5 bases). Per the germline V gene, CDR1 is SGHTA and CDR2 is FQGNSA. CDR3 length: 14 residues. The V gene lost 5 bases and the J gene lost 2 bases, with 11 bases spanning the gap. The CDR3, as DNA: TGTGCCAGCAGCCGAGGGTTTACCACAGATACGCAGTATTTT. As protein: CASSRGFTTDTQYF.

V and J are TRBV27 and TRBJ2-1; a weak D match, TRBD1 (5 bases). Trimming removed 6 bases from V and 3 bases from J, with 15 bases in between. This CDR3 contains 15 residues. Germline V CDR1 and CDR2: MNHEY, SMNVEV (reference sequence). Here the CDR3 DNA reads TGTGCCAGCAGCCCTATCGAGGACAACTACAATGAGCAGTTCTTC. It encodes CASSPIEDNYNEQFF.

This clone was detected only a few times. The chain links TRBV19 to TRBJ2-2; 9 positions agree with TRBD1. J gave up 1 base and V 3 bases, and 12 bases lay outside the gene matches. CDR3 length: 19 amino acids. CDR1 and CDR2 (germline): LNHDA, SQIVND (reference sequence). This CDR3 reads CASSIYLSRTGVNTGELFF. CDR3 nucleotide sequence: TGTGCCAGTAGTATTTACTTATCCAGGACAGGGGTGAACACCGGGGAGCTGTTTTTT.